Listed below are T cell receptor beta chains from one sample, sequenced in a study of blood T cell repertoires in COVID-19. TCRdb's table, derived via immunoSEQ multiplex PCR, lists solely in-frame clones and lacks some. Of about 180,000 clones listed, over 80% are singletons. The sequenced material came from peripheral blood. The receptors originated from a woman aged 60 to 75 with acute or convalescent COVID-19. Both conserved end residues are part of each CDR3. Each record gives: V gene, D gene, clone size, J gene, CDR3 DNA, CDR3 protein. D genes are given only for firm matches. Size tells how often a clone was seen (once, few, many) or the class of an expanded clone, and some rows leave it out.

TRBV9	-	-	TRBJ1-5	TGTGCCAGCAGCGGCAGGGGAGAAAATCAGCCCCAGCATTTT	CASSGRGENQPQHF
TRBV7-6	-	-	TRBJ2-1	TGTGCCAGCACCCAACTCTCCCGGACGGGATACAATGAGCAGTTCTTC	CASTQLSRTGYNEQFF
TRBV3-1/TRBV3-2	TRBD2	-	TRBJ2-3	TGTGCCAGCAGCCCCTCACTAGCGGGAGCGACAGATACGCAGTATTTT	CASSPSLAGATDTQYF
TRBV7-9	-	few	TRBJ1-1	TGTGCCAGCAGCTCAGGGACACACAACACTGAAGCTTTCTTT	CASSSGTHNTEAFF
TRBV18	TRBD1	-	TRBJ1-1	TGTGCCAGCTCACCACCGAATACAGGGGTTACTGAAGCTTTCTTT	CASSPPNTGVTEAFF
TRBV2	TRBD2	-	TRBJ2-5	TGTGCCAGCAGTGACGCGGGGGGGTCTCAGACCCAGTACTTC	CASSDAGGSQTQYF
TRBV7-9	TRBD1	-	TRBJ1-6	TGTGCCAGCGGCTCGGGACAGGGTAATTCACCCCTCCACTTT	CASGSGQGNSPLHF
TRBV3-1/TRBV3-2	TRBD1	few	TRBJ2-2	TGTGCCAGCAGCCAGAGAGGGGGCGAATGGAACACCGGGGAGCTGTTTTTT	CASSQRGGEWNTGELFF
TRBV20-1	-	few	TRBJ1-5	TGCAGTGCTACTGATCCCCGGGGTCCGCCCCAGCATTTT	CSATDPRGPPQHF
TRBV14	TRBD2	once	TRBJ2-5	TGTGCCAGCAGCCTACCACTAGCGGGGGGCTTAGAGACCCAGTACTTC	CASSLPLAGGLETQYF
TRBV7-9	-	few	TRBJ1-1	TGTGCCAGCAGCCGACAATTCGGTGACACTGAAGCTTTCTTT	CASSRQFGDTEAFF
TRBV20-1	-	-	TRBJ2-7	TGCAGTGCTAGTCTAGGGCGGGGCCTCTCCTACGAGCAGTACTTC	CSASLGRGLSYEQYF
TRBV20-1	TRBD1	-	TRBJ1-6	TGCAGTGCCAGTCACCTCAGACAGGGCGCCCTTTATAATTCACCCCTCCACTTT	CSASHLRQGALYNSPLHF
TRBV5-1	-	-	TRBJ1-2	TGCGCCAGCAGCCCCAGGGAGGGTTTTGGCTACACCTTC	CASSPREGFGYTF
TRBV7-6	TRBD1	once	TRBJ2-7	TGTGCCAGCAGCCTTGACAGGGGGCTGGACGAGCAGTACTTC	CASSLDRGLDEQYF
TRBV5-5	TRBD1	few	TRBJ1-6	TGTGCCAGCAGTTCAGGGACAGGGGATTCACCCCTCCACTTT	CASSSGTGDSPLHF
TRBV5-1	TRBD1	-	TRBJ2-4	TGCGCCAGCAGCCGTACGACAGGGGAGAATGGAATTCAGTACTTC	CASSRTTGENGIQYF
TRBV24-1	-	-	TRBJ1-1	TGTGCCACCAGTCCAGGGCTGAACACTGAAGCTTTCTTT	CATSPGLNTEAFF
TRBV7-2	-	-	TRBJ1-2	TGTGCCAGCAGCTTAGGGGGGGGTTATGGCTACACCTTC	CASSLGGGYGYTF
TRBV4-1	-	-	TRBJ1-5	TGCGCCAGCAGCCAAGATGGTGACTATAGCAATCAGCCCCAGCATTTT	CASSQDGDYSNQPQHF
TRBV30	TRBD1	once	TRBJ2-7	TGTGCCTGGAGTGTAGGGACAGGGATCTACGAGCAGTACTTC	CAWSVGTGIYEQYF
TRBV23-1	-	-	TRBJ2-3	TGCGCCAGCAGTCCTTGGGGCAATGGCACAGATACGCAGTATTTT	CASSPWGNGTDTQYF